This is a list of T cell receptor beta chains from one sample in a study of metastatic and nonmetastatic thyroid tumors. Via MiXCR, TCRdb re-called the PCR reads. In the table there are some 11,000 clones, around 30% of which are singletons. Input material: tumor tissue. These receptor sequences come from a female donor with papillary thyroid cancer or a benign thyroid nodule (not recorded which). Some clones in this sample may be carry-over from other donors' samples. Each CDR3 is given with its conserved first and last residue. D genes are given only for firm matches. The listing skips clone size in some rows; elsewhere it reads once, few, many or a size class.

j_call	clone_size	d_call	v_call	cdr3_nt	cdr3_aa
TRBJ1-6	few	TRBD1	TRBV6-1	TGTGCCAGCAGTACGCCAGGGACAGGGTATTCACCCCTCCACTTT	CASSTPGTGYSPLHF
TRBJ2-5	NA	TRBD2	TRBV6-4	TGTGCCAGCAGTTCGATGACTAGCGGGAGGTACCAAGAGACCCAGTACTTC	CASSSMTSGRYQETQYF
TRBJ2-3	NA	TRBD2	TRBV20-1	TGCAGTGCCCTGACTAGCGGGAGCACAGATACGCAGTATTTT	CSALTSGSTDTQYF
TRBJ2-7	few	NA	TRBV15	TGTGCCACCAGCAGAGATCAGGGTTACGAGCAGTACTTC	CATSRDQGYEQYF
TRBJ2-7	few	NA	TRBV4-1	TGCGCCAGCAGCCAAGATCAGCGGGTCCGCTACGAGCAGTACTTC	CASSQDQRVRYEQYF
TRBJ2-5	NA	NA	TRBV2	TGTGCCAGCAGACGTCGGACCCTACTCGGGGAGACCCAGTACTTC	CASRRRTLLGETQYF
TRBJ1-1	few	NA	TRBV28	TGTGCCAGCAGTTTATGGGCAGTTACAGTAATTGAAGCTTTCTTT	CASSLWAVTVIEAFF
TRBJ1-2	NA	NA	TRBV11-2	TGTGCCACTCCACCCTCCGGCGACAGTCCCTATGGCTACACCTTC	CATPPSGDSPYGYTF
TRBJ2-4	many	TRBD1	TRBV19	TGTGCCACGACACCGGGACAGAAAAAAAACATTCAGTACTTC	CATTPGQKKNIQYF
TRBJ1-4	NA	NA	TRBV30	TGTGCCTGGTTAAAGGGACGGATAAATGAAAAACTGTTTTTT	CAWLKGRINEKLFF
TRBJ1-2	few	TRBD1	TRBV6-1	TGTGCCAGCAGTGAAGGATGGACAGGGGATGGCTACACCTTC	CASSEGWTGDGYTF
TRBJ2-2	NA	TRBD2	TRBV20-1	TGCAGTGCTAGTAATCCTAGCGGGAGCAGCGGCACCGGGGAGCTGTTTTTT	CSASNPSGSSGTGELFF
TRBJ1-5	NA	NA	TRBV20-1	TGCAGTGCCCGCCTTTCAGGGGTACAGCCCCAGCATTTT	CSARLSGVQPQHF